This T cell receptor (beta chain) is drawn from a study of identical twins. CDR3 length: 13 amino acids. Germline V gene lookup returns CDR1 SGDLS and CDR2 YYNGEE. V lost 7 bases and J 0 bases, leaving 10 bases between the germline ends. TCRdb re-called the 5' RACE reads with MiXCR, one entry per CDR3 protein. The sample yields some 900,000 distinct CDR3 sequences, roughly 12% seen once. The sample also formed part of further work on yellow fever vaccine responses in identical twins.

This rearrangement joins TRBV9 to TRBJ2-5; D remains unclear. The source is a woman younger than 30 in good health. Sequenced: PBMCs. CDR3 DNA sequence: TGTGCCAGCGGTGACTTCAACCAAGAGACCCAGTACTTC. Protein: CASGDFNQETQYF.